These 26 T cell receptor beta chains originate from one sample sequenced in a study of memory CD4+ T cells and cytomegalovirus serostatus. The method was immunoSEQ multiplex PCR; TCRdb's version includes in-frame clones alone and lacks a portion of them. This sample has roughly 40,000 clones, with 79% found just once. The sort gate was single viable CD3+CD4+CD8-CD45RO+ cells for memory CD4+ T cells. Sequenced: memory CD4+ T cells from blood. The receptors stem from an adult in good health and CMV-seronegative.

The V and J genes are TRBV7-2 and TRBJ2-3, with 12 bases identical to TRBD2. Trimming removed 6 bases from V and 4 bases from J; junction bases left unmatched: 8. The CDR3 runs 16 residues. Germline lookup yields CDR1 SGHTA and CDR2 FQGNSA. CDR3 DNA: TGTGCCAGCAGTCGAAGGACTAGCGGGGAGGCAGATACGCAGTATTTT. It encodes CASSRRTSGEADTQYF.

The rearrangement links TRBV27 to TRBJ2-7; 7 nucleotides line up with TRBD1. Germline V CDR1 and CDR2: MNHEY, SMNVEV (reference sequence). J was trimmed by 2 bases and V by 2 bases; bases with no gene match: 6. The CDR3 runs to 15 residues. Here the CDR3 reads CASSLKGTDPYEQYF. The CDR3 nucleotides are TGTGCCAGCAGTTTAAAGGGGACAGATCCCTACGAGCAGTACTTC.

The chain is built from TRBV6-5 and TRBJ2-1; TRBD2 matches 8 bases. Germline assignment: CDR1 MNHEY and CDR2 SVGAGI. The V and J ends lost 5 bases and 2 bases, in that order; junction bases with no gene match: 5. CDR3 size: 15 residues. The CDR3 region has the DNA TGTGCCAGCAGTCCCGGGACTAGTGCCTACAATGAGCAGTTCTTC. Translating gives CASSPGTSAYNEQFF.

The sample holds a few counts of this clone. The rearrangement joins TRBV20-1 to TRBJ1-1; no reliable D call. V shed 5 bases and J shed 8 bases, with 12 bases lying between them. CDR3 length: 11 amino acids. Germline V lookup: CDR1 DFQATT, CDR2 SNEGSKA (reference sequence). CDR3 amino acids: CSAPQWKEAFF. The CDR3 DNA is TGCAGTGCTCCTCAGTGGAAGGAAGCTTTCTTT.

The chain is built from TRBV7-9 and TRBJ2-1; D gene ambiguous. Germline CDR1 reads SEHNR; CDR2 reads FQNEAQ (reference sequence). CDR3 length: 15 amino acids. V lost 3 bases, J lost 5 bases, and 14 bases lay in between. The CDR3 DNA reads as TGTGCCAGCAGCTTTCAGCAGGCTGGCAACAATGAGCAGTTCTTC. This codes for CASSFQQAGNNEQFF. The complete variable domain, with remaining parts taken from reference TRBV7-9 and TRBJ2-1, reads DTGVSQNPRHKITKRGQNVTFRCDPISEHNRLYWYRQTLGQGPEFLTYFQNEAQLEKSRLLSDRFSAERPKGSFSTLEIQRTEQGDSAMYLCASSFQQAGNNEQFFGPGTRLTVL.

This clone has just a few counts. V and J are TRBV2 and TRBJ2-1, with 15 bases aligning to TRBD2. The germline V gene has CDR1 SNHLY and CDR2 FYNNEI. After removal of 5 bases from V and 9 bases from J, the junction contained 8 bases not matched to a gene. This CDR3 comprises 16 residues. The CDR3 coding sequence is TGTGCCAGCAGTAGAGAGGGACTAGCGGGAGGAAGTGAGCAGTTCTTC. Amino acids: CASSREGLAGGSEQFF.

The chain employs TRBV4-3 and TRBJ1-2, with a tentative D call TRBD1 (5 bases). Germline V gene data show CDR1 as LGHNA and CDR2 as YSLEER. V gave up 0 bases and J gave up 8 bases, with 10 bases separating them. The CDR3 spans 13 residues. CDR3 sequence reads: CASSQDIKGGYTF. In nucleotides, the CDR3 is TGCGCCAGCAGCCAAGATATTAAGGGGGGCTACACCTTC.

The chain employs TRBV10-2 and TRBJ1-3; D not resolved. The V end lost 5 bases, the J end lost 0 bases, and 8 bases lay between the germline ends. Germline V gives CDR1 WSHSY, CDR2 SAAADI. The CDR3 has 14 residues. CDR3: CASSRQFSGNTIYF. CDR3 sequence (DNA): TGCGCCAGCAGTCGGCAGTTCTCTGGAAACACCATATATTTT.

J is TRBJ2-2 and V is TRBV5-5, with 9 positions matching TRBD1. J gave up 7 bases and V 3 bases, and 10 bases lay outside the gene matches. Germline loops: CDR1 SGHKS, CDR2 YYEKEE (reference sequence). The CDR3 is 16 residues long. The CDR3 sequence: CASSSPTGGSGGELFF. The CDR3 DNA reads as TGTGCCAGCAGCTCACCGACAGGGGGTAGTGGCGGGGAGCTGTTTTTT.

This chain links TRBV4-3 with TRBJ2-7; 10 bases match TRBD2. The V segment lost 2 bases and the J segment 6 bases; nucleotides outside the gene matches: 1. The CDR3 has 13 amino acids. Germline lookup yields CDR1 LGHNA and CDR2 YSLEER. The DNA for the CDR3 is TGCGCCAGCAGCCAAAGACTAGCGGGCGAGCAGTACTTC. As protein: CASSQRLAGEQYF.

This chain uses TRBV6-1 with TRBJ2-5, with no clear D. Germline V CDR1 and CDR2: MNHNS, SASEGT. V was clipped by 1 base and J by 11 bases, with 14 bases between them. The CDR3 consists of 13 residues. The CDR3 DNA sequence: TGTGCCAGCAGTGAAGGGGCCATCCCAAGTCAGTACTTC. This codes for CASSEGAIPSQYF.

The CDR3 bases are TGTGCCAGCAGGGCGGGCGGGGGGGCGGAGACCCAGTACTTC. Translating gives CASRAGGGAETQYF. This chain connects TRBV11-2 to TRBJ2-5, with 9 nucleotides matching TRBD2. The CDR3 contains 14 residues. From germline, CDR1 is SGHAT and CDR2 FQNNGV. V lost 6 bases to trimming and J lost 5 bases; unmatched junction nucleotides: 7.

V and J are TRBV5-4 and TRBJ1-1; D is uncertain. The ends were cut back, 1 base at V and 1 base at J, with 8 bases in the middle. Per germline, CDR1 SGHNT and CDR2 YYREEE (reference sequence). The CDR3 is 14 residues long. The CDR3 DNA sequence: TGTGCCAGCAGCTTGAATACGGGGAACACTGAAGCTTTCTTT. Translating it yields CASSLNTGNTEAFF.

CDR3 region: CASSLGGTKWQFF. As DNA, the CDR3 is TGTGCCAGCAGCCTAGGAGGGACGAAGTGGCAGTTCTTC. This chain connects TRBV7-2 to TRBJ2-1; D might be TRBD2 (6 bases). This CDR3 comprises 13 residues. The germline V gene has CDR1 SGHTA and CDR2 FQGNSA. The V end was cut by 5 bases, the J end by 12 bases, with 17 bases between.

There are a few counts of this clone. This chain uses TRBV7-2 with TRBJ1-2; D is possibly TRBD1 (6 bases). The CDR3 is made up of 17 amino acids. Germline V gene data show CDR1 as SGHTA and CDR2 as FQGNSA. V dropped 1 base and J dropped 8 bases, with 23 bases sitting between them. The CDR3 region is CASSLGLLGQGRLGYTF. Written as DNA, the CDR3 is TGTGCCAGCAGCTTAGGGTTGCTGGGTCAGGGGAGACTCGGCTACACCTTC.

The chain employs TRBV30 and TRBJ1-1; D uncertain. Trimming pared 1 base from V and 2 bases from J, leaving 11 bases between. Germline V lookup: CDR1 GTSNPN, CDR2 SVGIG (reference sequence). The CDR3 runs to 14 residues. In DNA, the CDR3 is TGTGCCTGGAGTGGTGGTGTGAGAAACACTGAAGCTTTCTTT. This encodes CAWSGGVRNTEAFF.

The V call is TRBV30, the J call TRBJ2-5, with unresolved D. The CDR3 runs to 10 residues. V was trimmed by 2 bases and J by 2 bases, leaving 0 bases between them. The germline gives CDR1 GTSNPN, CDR2 SVGIG (reference sequence). The CDR3 region is CAWSQETQYF. Written as DNA, the CDR3 is TGTGCCTGGAGTCAAGAGACCCAGTACTTC.

This clone was observed once. The rearrangement links TRBV19 to TRBJ2-5; D uncertain. CDR3 length: 13 amino acids. V shed 3 bases and J shed 3 bases, with 8 bases lying between them. Germline CDR1 LNHDA, CDR2 SQIVND (reference sequence). Written as DNA, the CDR3 is TGTGCCAGTAGTATGGGTCGGGAAGAGACCCAGTACTTC. Protein: CASSMGREETQYF.

The chain links TRBV21-1 to TRBJ2-4; the D segment call TRBD1 is taken from the table without a DNA check. TRBV21-1 is noted as a pseudogene. This CDR3 is built from 19 residues. This chain's CDR3 is CASSGGVSARDRAKNIQYF. For the CDR3, the DNA is TGTGCCAGCAGCGGAGGGGTATCAGCAAGGGACAGGGCCAAAAACATTCAGTACTTC.

The chain links TRBV6-1 to TRBJ2-1; the D call may be TRBD1 or TRBD2 (5 bases each). The V end was cut by 9 bases, the J end by 4 bases, with 13 bases between. This CDR3 has 13 residues. Germline V gives CDR1 MNHNS, CDR2 SASEGT. The CDR3 protein is CASAGTDYNEQFF. CDR3 DNA: TGTGCCAGTGCCGGGACCGATTACAATGAGCAGTTCTTC.

The chain is built from TRBV14 and TRBJ2-2; D is unresolved. V was pared by 5 bases and J by 4 bases, with 17 bases between. There are 16 residues in the CDR3. CDR1 SGHDN and CDR2 FVKESK come from the germline V gene. CDR3 sequence reads: CASSRNTGHSTGELFF. CDR3 in DNA: TGTGCCAGCAGCAGAAACACGGGCCACTCCACCGGGGAGCTGTTTTTT. Drawing the rest from reference TRBV14 and TRBJ2-2, the complete variable domain is EAGVTQFPSHSVIEKGQTVTLRCDPISGHDNLYWYRRVMGKEIKFLLHFVKESKQDESGMPNNRFLAERTGGTYSTLKVQPAELEDSGVYFCASSRNTGHSTGELFFGEGSRLTVL.

The rearrangement links TRBV5-1 to TRBJ2-1; 11 nucleotides line up with TRBD2. Germline assignment: CDR1 SGHRS and CDR2 YFSETQ. J was trimmed by 4 bases and V by 6 bases; bases with no gene match: 6. This CDR3 region has 15 residues. CDR3 sequence reads: CASTWGTSGYNEQFF. CDR3 in DNA: TGCGCCAGCACCTGGGGGACTAGCGGTTACAATGAGCAGTTCTTC.

The chain couples TRBV7-2 to TRBJ1-1; TRBD1 aligns across 7 bases. V shed 1 base and J 0 bases; nucleotides not matched to a gene: 2. CDR3 length: 15 residues. CDR1 and CDR2 from the germline V gene are SGHTA and FQGNSA. The CDR3 nucleotides are TGTGCCAGCAGCTTAGGGACAGGAATGAACACTGAAGCTTTCTTT. It yields the protein CASSLGTGMNTEAFF.

The V and J genes are TRBV9 and TRBJ1-4; D is undetermined. CDR3 length: 14 residues. V lost 0 bases to trimming and J lost 5 bases, with 8 bases between them. The V gene's germline CDR1 is SGDLS and CDR2 YYNGEE. The CDR3 spells CASSVDGGNEKLFF. CDR3 nucleotides: TGTGCCAGCAGCGTAGATGGTGGCAATGAAAAACTGTTTTTT.

The V call is TRBV29-1, the J call TRBJ2-3, with 10 nucleotides matching TRBD2. Germline V gene data show CDR1 as SQVTM and CDR2 as ANQGSEA. This CDR3 has 15 amino acids. V lost 8 bases and J lost 2; bases outside the gene matches: 10. The CDR3 nucleotides read TGCAGCACGAAGGTCCTAGCGGGAGCCACAGATACGCAGTATTTT. Its translation is CSTKVLAGATDTQYF.

This clone was observed a single time. This sequence joins TRBV7-8 and TRBJ1-2; D is unclear. With 3 bases removed from V and 2 bases from J, the gap between germline ends came to 10 bases. Per the germline V gene, CDR1 is SGHVS and CDR2 is FQNEAQ. The CDR3 contains 14 residues. The CDR3 here is CASSFSAMNYGYTF. Here the CDR3 DNA reads TGTGCCAGCAGCTTTTCGGCCATGAACTATGGCTACACCTTC.